Below, 10 T cell receptor beta chains from the same sample are listed, as sequenced in a study of shared clonotypes between healthy human individuals. The method was immunoSEQ multiplex PCR; TCRdb's version includes in-frame clones alone and lacks a portion of them. This sample has more than 1,200,000 clones, with about 98.5% found just once. The specimen was naive CD4+ T cells sorted from blood. Subset described: CD45RA+ positively selected. The receptors were gathered from a man aged 30-40 years in good health.

This rearrangement joins TRBV5-1 to TRBJ2-5, with 12 bases matching TRBD2. Trimming cost V 3 bases and J 5 bases; bases outside gene matches: 8. The CDR3 has 16 amino acids. CDR1 and CDR2 from the germline V gene are SGHRS and YFSETQ. CDR3 protein: CASSSRLAGVGETQYF. CDR3 sequence (DNA): TGCGCCAGCAGCTCTAGACTAGCGGGAGTCGGGGAGACCCAGTACTTC.

This clone was recorded once. This chain links TRBV28 with TRBJ1-4, with a tentative D call TRBD1 (6 bases). This CDR3 is 15 amino acids long. Per germline, CDR1 MDHEN and CDR2 SYDVKM. V was shortened by 11 bases and J by 0 bases, with 16 bases between the two germline ends. The CDR3 region is CAASAEGATNEKLFF. DNA of the CDR3: TGTGCCGCAAGCGCCGAGGGGGCAACTAATGAAAAACTGTTTTTT.

This clone was seen just once. The same CDR3 can be traced to other DNA sequences in this sample. The genes are TRBV7-2 and TRBJ2-7; no definite D call. With 2 bases removed from V and 4 bases from J, the gap between germline ends came to 3 bases. This CDR3 has 11 residues. CDR1 is SGHTA, CDR2 FQGNSA, per germline. CDR3 DNA sequence: TGTGCCAGCAGCTTAAGGTACGAGCAGTACTTC. This gives the protein CASSLRYEQYF.

The chain joins TRBV5-1 to TRBJ2-1; D uncertain. V gave up 4 bases and J gave up 9 bases, with 20 bases separating them. This CDR3 has 15 residues. CDR1 and CDR2 (germline): SGHRS, YFSETQ. CDR3 DNA: TGCGCCAGCAGCACTTCTCATTTTACTACCTTTGAGCAGTTCTTC. It is translated as CASSTSHFTTFEQFF.

The chain is built from TRBV19 and TRBJ2-7; 11 bases line up with TRBD2. CDR3 length: 16 amino acids. J lost 3 bases, V lost 6 bases, and 10 bases had no gene match. Germline lookup yields CDR1 LNHDA and CDR2 SQIVND (reference sequence). CDR3 loop: CASSTRTSGLRYEQYF. DNA for the CDR3: TGTGCCAGTAGCACCCGGACTAGCGGGCTACGCTACGAGCAGTACTTC.

V and J are TRBV6-5 and TRBJ2-7, with D tentatively TRBD2 (6 bases). Trimming left V 2 bases short and J 7 bases short, with 18 bases between. The germline V gene has CDR1 MNHEY and CDR2 SVGAGI. This CDR3 is 15 amino acids long. The CDR3 reads CASSYVGTGGFEQYF. Here the CDR3 DNA reads TGTGCCAGCAGTTACGTTGGGACTGGAGGTTTTGAGCAGTACTTC.

V and J are TRBV11-2 and TRBJ2-7, with TRBD1 matching 9 bases. This CDR3 contains 13 residues. V was clipped by 3 bases and J by 6 bases; unmatched bases: 3. Germline loops: CDR1 SGHAT, CDR2 FQNNGV. The CDR3 DNA follows: TGTGCCAGCAGCTTGGGACAGGGCTTCGAGCAGTACTTC. Residues: CASSLGQGFEQYF.

This rearrangement joins TRBV9 to TRBJ1-5; D ambiguous. V lost 3 bases and J 6 bases, leaving 10 bases between the germline ends. The CDR3 runs to 13 residues. Germline V gene data show CDR1 as SGDLS and CDR2 as YYNGEE. The DNA of the CDR3 is TGTGCCAGCAGCGGCGTAGGTATTCAGCCCCAGCATTTT. Translation gives CASSGVGIQPQHF.

The rearrangement uses TRBV10-3 and TRBJ2-3; 10 bases are a match to TRBD1. The J segment lost 5 bases and the V segment lost 4 bases, leaving 3 bases of the junction unmatched. CDR1 and CDR2 (germline): ENHRY, SYGVKD. CDR3 length: 14 amino acids. The CDR3 sequence is CAISGTGGGDTQYF. CDR3 DNA sequence: TGTGCCATCAGTGGGACAGGGGGGGGAGATACGCAGTATTTT.

This rearrangement joins TRBV10-1 to TRBJ2-7; the D is unclear. The ends were cut back, 8 bases at V and 6 bases at J, with 11 bases in the middle. The CDR3 has 11 amino acids. Germline assignment: CDR1 WNHNN and CDR2 SYGVQD (reference sequence). CDR3 amino acids: CASGVGSEQYF. For the CDR3, the DNA is TGCGCCAGCGGGGTAGGTAGCGAGCAGTACTTC.